One T cell receptor beta chain is described in this entry. Antigen unknown. These data come from a study of T cell responses to AZD1222 COVID-19 vaccine. Whole-study results and caveats: Receipt of two AZD1222 doses was followed by a rise in Spike-specific TCR breadth and depth. Repertoires were collected only later (after the peak T cell response had occurred). With dominance at 160-218 and 743-854, vaccine-associated CD4 TCRs spanned spike. Most donors were white British and more were female, and clonal diversity was possibly underestimated.

The CDR3 contains 18 residues. CDR1 and CDR2 from the germline V gene are SGHRS and YFSETQ. Trimming removed 1 base at V and 1 base at J, with 15 bases between. Sequencing used immunoSEQ multiplex PCR; TCRdb keeps in-frame clones, though not all of them. The data show 100,000 to 150,000 clones, 80% to 90% seen once. This clonotype was obtained from an adult who received the AZD1222 COVID-19 vaccine. The input for sequencing was peripheral blood, taken 28 days after the second AZD1222 dose. The V gene is TRBV5-1, the J gene TRBJ2-6, with a possible D match to TRBD2 (6 bases). The CDR3 DNA reads as TGCGCCAGCAGCTTGATGGCTAGCGTCCCTTCTGGGGCCAACGTCCTGACTTTC. Amino acid sequence: CASSLMASVPSGANVLTF.